This T cell receptor beta chain was identified in a study of human T cells and chemical hapten exposure. In the study overall: The study traced per-sample TCR yield variation mainly to small differences in pooled library volumes. Broader study findings: Among TCRs, those above 1 in 1000 frequency were unaffected by DPC sensitization.

CDR1 MNHEY and CDR2 SVGAGI come from the germline V gene. The J segment lost 4 bases and the V segment lost 1 base, leaving 11 bases of the junction unmatched. CDR3 length: 17 amino acids. In this sample, this clonotype turned up a few times. Antigen specificity is unknown. Individual cDNA molecules (in the library) carried attached unique molecular identifiers. Authors' analysis steps: Counting gave a median of around 100,000 TCRs per sample, with values ranging from roughly 20,000 to 750,000. TCRdb re-derived calls from the reads in MiXCR, one entry per CDR3 protein. TCRdb assigned the V and J calls; the authors' analysis was not used. Altogether about 120,000 distinct CDR3 sequences are present, approximately 9% being singletons, with the ten largest covering around 1.5%. Unfractionated whole blood yielded total RNA.

V gene TRBV6-5 combines with J gene TRBJ1-2, with 8 bases matching TRBD1. The receptor was derived from a human donor in good health. Some clones in this sample may be carry-over from other donors' samples. The sample taken for sequencing was whole blood. Written as DNA, the CDR3 is TGTGCCAGCAGTTACTGGGCAGGGGGCTCCCGGAGCTATGGCTACACCTTC. It is translated as CASSYWAGGSRSYGYTF.